This T cell receptor beta chain derives from a study of T-cell memory formation after mild COVID-19. Overall study results and limits: Contracting clones from day 15 to 85 showed balanced CD4/CD8; later expanders favored CD4+. In pre-infection memory, a portion of responding clones appeared, which suggested that cross-reactive memory joined. Clones from the second wave (peaking day 37) had unconfirmed SARS-CoV-2 specificity.

Concerning this clonotype: Its antigen is not identified. The junction differs from germline at one of its ends, possibly a read error.

Constant-segment-primed 5'RACE gave TCR alpha and TCR beta cDNA libraries with sample barcodes and UMIs. TCRdb analysed the 5' RACE reads with MiXCR anew, one entry per CDR3 protein. Of about 540,000 distinct CDR3 sequences in the sample, roughly 20% were seen once. The CDR3 has 15 amino acids. CDR1 and CDR2 (germline): SGHRS, YFSETQ. This rearrangement joins TRBV5-1 to TRBJ2-3; D might be TRBD1 (6 bases). The specimen sequenced was PBMCs or a T cell subset sorted from them (not recorded which). The receptor was isolated from an adult woman who had mild COVID-19 (a few samples of this study predate the infection). Cell type and time point are not known. CDR3 in DNA: TGCGCCAGCAGCTTGGAGAGGGGGAGTTTGGATACGAAGTATTTT. It translates to CASSLERGSLDTKYF.